This T cell receptor beta chain was retrieved from a study of regulatory T cells in long-lasting Graves disease. The V segment lost 4 bases and the J segment 12 bases; nucleotides outside the gene matches: 18. There are 15 residues in the CDR3. Germline CDR1 is SGHRS and CDR2 is YFSETQ. There are many counts of this clonotype. The time point is: newly diagnosed GD, antithyroid drugs for less than 3 months. Extracted PBMC RNA gave rise to the TCR library. According to the study, TCR beta libraries were built with iRepertoire HTBI primers and CDR3-region Arm-PCR. MiXCR, run by TCRdb on the multiplex PCR reads, gives a single entry per CDR3 protein. The sample records fewer than 550,000 distinct CDR3 sequences, approximately 16% being singletons. The sample also formed part of further work on T cells in Graves' hyperthyroidism and ophthalmopathy.

Material: peripheral blood mononuclear cells (PBMCs), obtained at new diagnosis, from a patient treated with antithyroid drugs. The receptor's source is a woman aged 40-65 years with Graves disease. This chain uses TRBV5-1 with TRBJ1-1; TRBD1 aligns across 7 bases. This CDR3 is CASSPTAWDSAETFF. The CDR3 region has the DNA TGCGCCAGCAGCCCAACGGCGTGGGACAGTGCCGAAACTTTCTTT.